The TCR beta chain described here comes from a study of blood T cells in healthy people across ages. Study-level results: Naive T cell percentage by flow cytometry tracked strongly with beta diversity. Changes in expanded clonotypes were possibly confounded, as the CMV status of donors was unknown.

About 10 milliliters was the volume of peripheral blood drawn from each donor. PBMCs numbering at least 6.5 million were isolated per sample. PCR was performed a second time for 7 to 11 cycles using a sample-barcoded 5' primer and a J-beta primer mix. TCRdb re-called the 5' RACE reads through MiXCR, storing one row per CDR3 protein. The repertoire holds some 900,000 distinct CDR3 sequences, about 44% seen once, with 13% in the top ten. CDR3 size: 14 residues. Trimming at V came to 3 bases and at J to 6 bases, leaving 6 bases not matched to a gene. Per germline, CDR1 LGHDT and CDR2 YNNKEL (reference sequence). Worth noting for this clonotype: Its antigen is still unknown.

Material: blood. The source is a man younger than 45 in good health. This chain links TRBV3-1 with TRBJ2-7; 9 positions agree with TRBD1. The CDR3 nucleotides are TGTGCCAGCAGCCACCCGGACAGGGGAAGCGAGCAGTACTTC. As protein: CASSHPDRGSEQYF.